This is a list of T cell receptor beta chains from one sample in a study of T cells after yellow fever vaccination. TCRdb itself ran the 5' RACE reads through MiXCR, one entry per CDR3 protein. The sample yields about 360,000 distinct CDR3 sequences, approximately 5.7% seen once. Sequenced here: PBMCs, sampled 5 days after the yellow fever booster vaccination. The receptors come from a man aged 25-45 years who received the YFV17D yellow fever vaccine. CDR3s include the opening cysteine and the closing phenylalanine or tryptophan. The D gene is left open where the match is weak. Clone size is given for some rows only: seen once, a few or many times, or a class if the clone is expanded.

TRBJ2-1,many,.,TRBV7-9,CASSRHGDEQFF,TGTGCCAGCAGCCGTCATGGGGATGAGCAGTTCTTC
TRBJ2-4,.,TRBD2,TRBV29-1,CSVEGEASGPRDIQYF,TGCAGCGTAGAGGGAGAGGCTAGCGGGCCTAGGGACATTCAGTACTTC
TRBJ2-1,.,TRBD2,TRBV12-3/TRBV12-4,CASSLAPQGLAKHNEQFF,TGTGCCAGCAGTTTAGCCCCCCAGGGACTAGCGAAGCACAATGAGCAGTTCTTC
TRBJ2-2,.,TRBD2,TRBV6-2/TRBV6-3,CASSYGTSGSTGELFF,TGTGCCAGCAGTTACGGGACTAGCGGGAGTACCGGGGAGCTGTTTTTT
TRBJ2-1,few,.,TRBV28,CASSSGVTSSLDPNEQFF,TGTGCCAGCAGTTCCGGAGTAACTTCTAGCTTGGACCCCAATGAGCAGTTCTTC
TRBJ2-7,many,TRBD1,TRBV27,CASSKRQGAHEQYF,TGTGCCAGCAGTAAGCGACAGGGGGCCCACGAGCAGTACTTC
TRBJ2-7,few,.,TRBV19,CASSIDSGDYEQYF,TGTGCCAGTAGTATAGATAGTGGGGACTACGAGCAGTACTTC
TRBJ2-1,many,.,TRBV5-4,CASSSNSEDEQFF,TGTGCCAGCAGCTCTAACAGCGAGGATGAGCAGTTCTTC
TRBJ2-1,few,TRBD1,TRBV20-1,CSARTGTVAYNEQFF,TGCAGTGCTAGGACAGGGACCGTTGCCTACAATGAGCAGTTCTTC
TRBJ2-7,.,TRBD1,TRBV29-1,CSAYRDRGVEQYF,TGCAGCGCCTACCGGGACAGGGGGGTAGAGCAGTACTTC
TRBJ2-7,many,.,TRBV29-1,CSVEGERYEQYF,TGCAGCGTTGAAGGGGAAAGATACGAGCAGTACTTC
TRBJ2-1,.,TRBD2,TRBV5-1,CASRGAGGDGEQFF,TGCGCCAGCCGCGGGGCGGGAGGGGATGGTGAGCAGTTCTTC
TRBJ2-7,few,TRBD2,TRBV12-3/TRBV12-4,CASSFTGTSGGLSYEQYF,TGTGCCAGCAGTTTTACCGGGACTAGCGGGGGGCTCTCCTACGAGCAGTACTTC
TRBJ2-7,few,.,TRBV4-3,CASSQDGTYEQYF,TGCGCCAGCAGCCAAGACGGGACCTACGAGCAGTACTTC
TRBJ2-3,many,.,TRBV5-1,CASSLWGGTDTQYF,TGCGCCAGCAGCTTGTGGGGTGGCACAGATACGCAGTATTTT
TRBJ2-1,.,TRBD2,TRBV20-1,CCARETGPLTSGRFEQFF,TGCTGTGCTAGAGAGACGGGCCCCCTGACTAGCGGGAGGTTTGAGCAGTTCTTC
TRBJ2-1,many,TRBD1,TRBV29-1,CSVVSTGVGDEQFF,TGCAGCGTTGTCTCGACAGGGGTAGGGGATGAGCAGTTCTTC
TRBJ2-1,.,.,TRBV19,CASSIADNEQFF,TGTGCCAGTAGTATTGCGGATAATGAGCAGTTCTTC
TRBJ2-7,.,TRBD1,TRBV6-5,CASSYRDRKDEQYF,TGTGCCAGCAGTTACCGGGACAGGAAGGACGAGCAGTACTTC
TRBJ2-7,many,TRBD2,TRBV4-2,CASSQGAGAYEQYF,TGTGCCAGCAGCCAAGGCGCGGGGGCCTACGAGCAGTACTTC
TRBJ2-3,.,TRBD1,TRBV29-1,CSVEGGTGGVDTQYF,TGCAGCGTCGAGGGCGGGACAGGGGGCGTAGATACGCAGTATTTT
TRBJ2-5,.,.,TRBV5-6,CASTLGWQETQYF,TGTGCCAGCACCCTTGGGTGGCAAGAGACCCAGTACTTC
TRBJ2-7,many,TRBD2,TRBV9,CASSVGSGATYEQYF,TGTGCCAGCAGCGTAGGTAGCGGGGCCACCTACGAGCAGTACTTC
TRBJ2-1,many,TRBD1,TRBV7-2,CASLRDRGANQQFF,TGTGCCAGCCTCCGCGACAGGGGCGCCAATCAGCAGTTCTTC
TRBJ1-2,.,.,TRBV5-4,CASSRTGQPYGYTF,TGTGCCAGCAGCCGCACCGGACAGCCCTATGGCTACACCTTC
TRBJ2-2,few,TRBD2,TRBV12-3/TRBV12-4,CASTSRLAANTGELFF,TGTGCCAGCACTTCGCGGCTAGCGGCGAACACCGGGGAGCTGTTTTTT
TRBJ1-5,many,TRBD1,TRBV12-3/TRBV12-4,CASMGQHNQPQHF,TGTGCCAGCATGGGACAGCACAATCAGCCCCAGCATTTT
TRBJ2-1,.,.,TRBV28,CASIPSPTDNEQFF,TGTGCCAGCATCCCCTCCCCAACCGACAATGAGCAGTTCTTC
TRBJ1-1,many,.,TRBV7-2,CASSPRTLSNTEAFF,TGTGCCAGCAGCCCGCGGACCCTATCGAACACTGAAGCTTTCTTT
TRBJ2-7,.,.,TRBV20-1,CSAPRLAYEQYF,TGCAGTGCTCCCAGGCTTGCGTACGAGCAGTACTTC
TRBJ1-1,few,.,TRBV19,CASSIGGETEAFF,TGTGCCAGTAGTATAGGAGGGGAAACTGAAGCTTTCTTT
TRBJ2-3,.,.,TRBV7-6,CASDGGGPQVRVGEDTQYF,TGTGCCAGCGACGGTGGAGGCCCACAGGTTCGCGTAGGGGAAGATACGCAGTATTTT
TRBJ2-4,.,.,TRBV9,CASSVDTKNIQYF,TGTGCCAGCAGCGTAGATACCAAAAACATTCAGTACTTC
TRBJ2-7,few,.,TRBV7-2,CASSSTVTVTYEQYF,TGTGCCAGCAGTTCCACGGTAACGGTTACCTACGAGCAGTACTTC
TRBJ1-1,.,TRBD1,TRBV5-1,CASSTRQGGSTEAFF,TGCGCCAGCAGCACCAGACAGGGGGGCAGCACTGAAGCTTTCTTT
TRBJ2-7,.,TRBD1,TRBV7-2,CASGPRQGGEQYF,TGTGCCAGCGGCCCCCGACAGGGTGGCGAGCAGTACTTC
TRBJ1-1,.,TRBD1,TRBV5-1,CASRLDGTGGEAFF,TGCGCCAGCAGGTTAGACGGGACAGGGGGCGAAGCTTTCTTT
TRBJ2-5,few,TRBD2,TRBV12-3/TRBV12-4,CASSFATSGSQETQYF,TGTGCCAGCAGTTTTGCTACTAGCGGGAGCCAAGAGACCCAGTACTTC
TRBJ2-5,.,.,TRBV18,CASSPGQSETQYF,TGTGCCAGCTCACCAGGACAGTCAGAGACCCAGTACTTC
TRBJ2-5,few,.,TRBV20-1,CSARDMGGLGETQYF,TGCAGTGCTAGAGATATGGGGGGCCTAGGAGAGACCCAGTACTTC
TRBJ1-1,many,TRBD1,TRBV10-3,CAISLQGTGAEAFF,TGTGCCATCAGCCTACAGGGGACCGGGGCTGAAGCTTTCTTT
TRBJ2-4,.,TRBD1,TRBV20-1,CSAESGTGSIQYF,TGCAGTGCCGAGTCCGGGACAGGGTCCATTCAGTACTTC
TRBJ2-2,many,.,TRBV5-1,CASSARTWGTGTGELFF,TGCGCCAGCAGCGCACGGACATGGGGGACGGGGACCGGGGAGCTGTTTTTT
TRBJ2-7,many,TRBD2,TRBV7-8,CASSLRTSGRGSSYEQYF,TGTGCCAGCAGCCTACGGACTAGCGGGAGGGGGAGCTCCTACGAGCAGTACTTC
TRBJ2-7,.,TRBD2,TRBV20-1,CSASPGLAGSEQYF,TGCAGTGCTAGCCCGGGACTAGCGGGTTCCGAGCAGTACTTC
TRBJ2-3,many,TRBD1,TRBV12-3/TRBV12-4,CASSLGQGHTDTQYF,TGTGCCAGCAGTTTAGGACAGGGACACACAGATACGCAGTATTTT